This T cell receptor (beta chain) was sequenced in a study of identical twins. TCRdb ran MiXCR on the 5' RACE reads and lists one entry per CDR3 protein. Among roughly 1,500,000 distinct CDR3 sequences listed, around a third were seen once. In germline, CDR1 is SGHTA, CDR2 FQGNSA. V lost 2 bases, J lost 2 bases, and 16 bases lay in between. This CDR3 region has 16 residues. What was sequenced was cord blood. The chain has TRBV7-2 and TRBJ2-7, with unresolved D. The source of this sequence is a newborn girl in good health. CDR3 coding DNA: TGTGCCAGCAGCTTAAGCCGGTCGAGACTTACCTACGAGCAGTACTTC. It encodes CASSLSRSRLTYEQYF.